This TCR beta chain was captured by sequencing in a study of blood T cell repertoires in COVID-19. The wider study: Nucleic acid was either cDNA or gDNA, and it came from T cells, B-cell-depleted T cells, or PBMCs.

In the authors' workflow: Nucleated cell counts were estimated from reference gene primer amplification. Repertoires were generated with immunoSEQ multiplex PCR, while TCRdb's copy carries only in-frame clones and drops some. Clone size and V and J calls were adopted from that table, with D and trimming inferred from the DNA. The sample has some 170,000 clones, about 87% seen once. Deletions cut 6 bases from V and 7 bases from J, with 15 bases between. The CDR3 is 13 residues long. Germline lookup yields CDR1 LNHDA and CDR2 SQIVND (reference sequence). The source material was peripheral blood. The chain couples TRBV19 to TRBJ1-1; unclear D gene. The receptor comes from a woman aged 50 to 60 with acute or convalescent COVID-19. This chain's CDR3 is CASRHLPGFEAFF. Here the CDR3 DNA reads TGTGCCAGTAGACATCTACCAGGATTTGAAGCTTTCTTT.